This TCR beta chain is from a study of T cell responses to AZD1222 COVID-19 vaccine. Findings and caveats of the study: Only a handful of AZD1222 recipients tested seropositive at baseline. Unmutated variant regions are reportedly the target of nearly half of TCRs that are spike-specific. Possibly, clonal diversity was underestimated; donors were largely white British and included more females. With two AZD1222 doses given, Spike-specific TCR breadth and depth both rose.

In regard to this clone: No antigen is known for it.

Sequenced by immunoSEQ multiplex PCR; TCRdb stores in-frame clones only, minus some. The sample contains more than 95,000 clones, about 91% of which appear only once. This receptor was taken from an adult who received the AZD1222 COVID-19 vaccine. The sample was peripheral blood, taken 28 days after the second AZD1222 dose.

The DNA for the CDR3 is TGCAGTGCAGCCCGCGGCGGGGAGCTGTTTTTT. Translated: CSAARGGELFF. This rearrangement joins TRBV20-1 to TRBJ2-2, with unresolved D. Trimming took 6 bases from V and 7 from J, leaving 9 bases between them. The length of the CDR3 is 11 residues. Germline V gene data show CDR1 as DFQATT and CDR2 as SNEGSKA (reference sequence).